This is a list of T cell receptor beta chains from one sample in a study of T cells in Graves' hyperthyroidism and ophthalmopathy. TCRdb ran MiXCR on the multiplex PCR reads and lists one entry per CDR3 protein. Among more than 300,000 distinct CDR3 sequences listed, about 14% were seen once. The sequenced material came from blood. The source of these receptors is a woman aged 30 to 39 with Graves' ophthalmopathy. CDR3s include the opening cysteine and the closing phenylalanine or tryptophan. D genes are given only for firm matches.

d_call v_call cdr3_aa
TRBD1 TRBV6-1 CASNPLTGGMHSPLHF
TRBD2 TRBV13 CASSLSGLALGDTQYF
TRBD1 TRBV30 CAWSPGTASRDTQYF
TRBD1 TRBV28 CASRVTGESYEQYF
. TRBV19 CASSALQVGEQYF
TRBD1 TRBV18 CASSNGGQFSYEQYF
. TRBV12-3/TRBV12-4 CASSFSLDEQYF
TRBD1 TRBV28 CASGSHRDSYIYEQYF
TRBD1 TRBV5-1 CASSLLGTGETEAFF
. TRBV10-3 CAITQTANTGELFF
TRBD1 TRBV6-1 CASGLDRGAYGYTF
TRBD2 TRBV2 CASSAGVNPGSTYEQYF
. TRBV2 CASATGVYEQYF
. TRBV27 CASWRGGRDGYTF
. TRBV27 CASSPTVAIGSSGANVLTF
. TRBV15 CATSRDSSGVIDEQYF
TRBD2 TRBV4-1 CASSVGLAGDQETQYF
. TRBV20-1 CSAGGQLFEAFF
TRBD1 TRBV30 CAWGKGATYEQYF
. TRBV7-9 CASSPTPTTLGGYTF
. TRBV11-3 CASSVAGGTEAFF
TRBD1 TRBV28 CASSLRTGDAFF
. TRBV28 CASSSSGGYYSPLHF
. TRBV7-2 CASSATITETQYF
. TRBV11-2 CASSLLSRVTFNEQFF
. TRBV28 CASSPQQGGGTEAFF
TRBD2 TRBV7-6 CASSLAASGEETQYF
TRBD1 TRBV24-1 CATSPGTGKLYGYTF
. TRBV5-1 CASNPVRDGLGETQYF
. TRBV19 CASSMLDSGELFF
TRBD2 TRBV3-1 CASSQVTRAGGSTYEQYF
. TRBV29-1 CSVEDARGTEAFF
. TRBV15 CATSRVARSRTDTQYF
. TRBV19 CASSVGGQHYEQYF
TRBD2 TRBV3-1 CASSQVLRGGWSDTQYF
TRBD1 TRBV28 CASSSPGQTTYEQYF
. TRBV5-1 CASSPTGFVATEAFF
TRBD1 TRBV19 CASSAGQGDVETQYF
. TRBV4-1 CASSQEVGSNYGYTF
. TRBV6-1 CASTLGYGYTF
. TRBV4-1 CASSQDVTVNEKLFF
. TRBV12-3/TRBV12-4 CASTPHLANSPLHF
TRBD2 TRBV18 CASSPQILAGGYYEQYF
. TRBV20-1 CSASIAGREQYF
. TRBV6-1 CASSSGILHF
TRBD1 TRBV6-1 CASREQGASGNTIYF
. TRBV3-1 CASSQVPTLVLGAGYTF
. TRBV10-1 CASGESPSTEAFF
. TRBV18 CASSPPLAESYEQYF
. TRBV27 CASSPRRIATTYEQYF
. TRBV7-3 CASSPAQADTEAFF
TRBD1 TRBV28 CASSLTGGLYEQYF
. TRBV12-3/TRBV12-4 CASSPWKDLNTGELFF
TRBD2 TRBV19 CASSSFRGGSSYNEQFF
TRBD1 TRBV2 CASFFLDRDRGGSGANVLTF
. TRBV6-1 CASASGNEQFF
TRBD2 TRBV5-1 CASSLAGLAGASSYNEQFF
. TRBV27 CASSLSGVQETQYF
TRBD2 TRBV7-2 CASSPPGGGREQYF